This passage covers 13 T cell receptor beta chains from one sample sequenced in a study of T-cell reconstitution after alpha-beta-depleted transplantation in children. Preparation of the TCRbeta library involved a method that used unique molecular identifiers. One entry per CDR3 protein, called by TCRdb with MiXCR from the PCR reads. The data show over 70,000 distinct CDR3 sequences, roughly 7.7% seen once. The sample consisted of PBMCs from the stem cell graft donor, taken from the stem cell graft. These receptors were taken from a human donor who donated a stem cell graft to a child with congenital amegakaryocytic thrombocytopenia.

This clonotype was observed at least ten times. This rearrangement joins TRBV5-6 to TRBJ1-1, with TRBD1 matching over 9 bases. CDR3 length equals 13 residues. The V gene end was trimmed by 3 bases and the J gene end by 8 bases; junction bases not matched to a gene: 5. Looked up from germline, CDR1 is SGHDT and CDR2 is YYEEEE. CDR3 protein: CASSWGQGLEAFF. The CDR3 bases are TGTGCCAGCAGCTGGGGACAGGGTTTAGAAGCTTTCTTT.

The CDR3 bases are TGTGCCAGCTCACCAGACCCACAGGGAGGGGGCTACACCTTC. It yields the protein CASSPDPQGGGYTF. The V and J genes are TRBV18 and TRBJ1-2, with a tentative D call TRBD1 (6 bases). The V end was cut by 2 bases, the J end by 8 bases, with 15 bases between. From germline, CDR1 is KGHSH and CDR2 LQKENI. This CDR3 region has 14 residues.

This clonotype was seen repeatedly, ten times or more. V gene TRBV7-2 combines with J gene TRBJ1-4; D gene unclear. Trimming left V 5 bases short and J 3 bases short, with 13 bases between. There are 15 residues in the CDR3. From germline, CDR1 is SGHTA and CDR2 FQGNSA. The DNA for the CDR3 is TGTGCCAGCAGCCCGGAAGCGCGGCCTAATGAAAAACTGTTTTTT. It yields the protein CASSPEARPNEKLFF.

The genes are TRBV4-2 and TRBJ1-3; possible D gene TRBD1, 6 bases. CDR1 LGHNA and CDR2 YNFKEQ come from the germline V gene. There are 19 residues in the CDR3. With 1 base removed from V and 0 bases from J, the gap between germline ends came to 19 bases. CDR3 DNA sequence: TGTGCCAGCAGCCAAGGAAAGGGGGGAACAGGGATCTCTGGAAACACCATATATTTT. Its translation is CASSQGKGGTGISGNTIYF.

This clonotype has a count of ten or more. This chain links TRBV7-2 with TRBJ2-7; D ambiguous. The CDR3 has 14 residues. Trimming pared 5 bases from V and 0 bases from J, leaving 11 bases between. CDR1 is SGHTA and CDR2 is FQGNSA in the germline V gene. The CDR3 DNA reads as TGTGCCAGCAGCCTAGACGAGGCCTCCTACGAGCAGTACTTC. Its protein product is CASSLDEASYEQYF. The full variable domain, with the rest looked up from reference TRBV7-2 and TRBJ2-7, is GAGVSQSPSNKVTEKGKDVELRCDPISGHTALYWYRQSLGQGLEFLIYFQGNSAPDKSGLPSDRFSAERTGGSVSTLTIQRTQQEDSAVYLCASSLDEASYEQYFGPGTRLTVT.

This clonotype was detected ten times or more. This chain connects TRBV5-5 to TRBJ2-1, with 11 bases that match TRBD2. CDR1 and CDR2 (germline): SGHKS, YYEKEE (reference sequence). V was pared by 4 bases and J by 9 bases, with 6 bases of the junction left unmatched. The CDR3 loop spans 14 amino acids. CDR3 amino acids: CASSLLAGEGEQFF. In DNA form, the CDR3 reads TGTGCCAGCAGCCTACTAGCGGGGGAGGGTGAGCAGTTCTTC.

The table lists this clonotype with many counts. The gene calls are TRBV20-1 and TRBJ1-4; tentatively, D is TRBD1 (5 bases). The CDR3 is 17 residues long. The germline V gene encodes CDR1 DFQATT and CDR2 SNEGSKA (reference sequence). Deletions cut 1 base from V and 3 bases from J, with 18 bases between. The CDR3 coding sequence is TGCAGTGCTAGAGTCTCAACTCAGGGTCGGGCTAATGAAAAACTGTTTTTT. Amino acid sequence: CSARVSTQGRANEKLFF.

This clonotype was seen only a few times. Just one base apart from a much larger clone, this may be a read error. V usage is TRBV4-2 and J usage is TRBJ2-7, with TRBD2 as a possible D gene (6 bases). This CDR3 is built from 13 residues. Germline CDR1 reads LGHNA; CDR2 reads YNFKEQ. V was trimmed by 5 bases and J by 2 bases, leaving 10 bases between them. CDR3 DNA: TGTGCCAGCAGCAGCGGGCTACCCTACGAGCAGTACTTC. It specifies CASSSGLPYEQYF.

Regarding this clonotype: A much larger clone differs from this one at a single base, so this may be a read error. The V call is TRBV12-3 or TRBV12-4, the J call TRBJ2-4, with D maybe TRBD1 (6 bases). CDR3 length: 14 residues. The chain's CDR3 is CASSIRQGSNSQYF. The CDR3 DNA reads as TGTGCCAGCAGTATTCGTCAGGGGAGTAACAGTCAGTACTTC.

The V call is TRBV11-3, the J call TRBJ2-5, with D tentatively TRBD2 (5 bases). The V end lost 1 base, the J end lost 3 bases, and 6 bases lay between the germline ends. The CDR3 totals 13 residues. CDR1 and CDR2 from the germline V gene are SGHNT and YENEEA. Here the CDR3 DNA reads TGTGCCAGCAGCTTAGTCGGGGAAGAGACCCAGTACTTC. Encoded protein: CASSLVGEETQYF.

This clonotype was seen a handful of times. One base away lies a much larger clone, so this may be a sequencing read error. DNA for the CDR3: TGTGCCAGCAGCTTAGGGGCAGGGAATTCACCCCTCCACTTT. Its protein product is CASSLGAGNSPLHF. This chain joins TRBV7-6 and TRBJ1-6; tentatively, D is TRBD1 (5 bases). The V gene lost 1 base and the J gene lost 7 bases, with 8 bases spanning the gap. This CDR3 has 14 amino acids. Germline values: CDR1 SGHVS, CDR2 FNYEAQ.

This clonotype was seen at least ten times. V usage is TRBV27 and J usage is TRBJ2-7, with D perhaps TRBD2 (7 bases). Germline CDR1 reads MNHEY; CDR2 reads SMNVEV (reference sequence). The CDR3 has 16 residues. With 4 bases removed from V and 0 bases from J, the gap between germline ends came to 16 bases. The chain's CDR3 is CASSYGGASFSYEQYF. CDR3 sequence (DNA): TGTGCCAGCAGTTATGGGGGGGCTTCCTTCTCCTACGAGCAGTACTTC.

In its sample, this clonotype was seen many times. The chain recombines TRBV5-1 with TRBJ2-1; 11 positions match TRBD2. Germline CDR1 is SGHRS and CDR2 is YFSETQ. V was clipped by 2 bases and J by 0 bases; unmatched bases: 7. The CDR3 length is 18 residues. The CDR3, as DNA: TGCGCCAGCAGCTTCGCCGGGACTAGCGGCCACTCCTACAATGAGCAGTTCTTC. Its translation: CASSFAGTSGHSYNEQFF.